This T cell receptor (beta chain) was obtained from a study of beta chain features in type 1 diabetes. Study-level results: Short templates might get an advantage during PCR, and this would be equal in patients and controls. TCRB CDR3s from Type 1 diabetes patients were moderately but significantly shorter in all four CD4+ subsets.

As every portion of the isolated RNA was reverse transcribed, the sequencing read expressed TCRB transcripts. Naive, central memory and regulatory T cell samples came to a mean of approximately 4 million reads. The protocol was immunoSEQ multiplex PCR, while the TCRdb copy is restricted to in-frame clones and leaves out a portion. The data contain roughly 51,000 clones, around 50% of them seen just once; the ten biggest clones take up roughly 2.5%. The CDR3 consists of 14 residues. CDR1 is SGHTA, CDR2 FQGNSA, per germline. The V and J ends lost 5 bases and 4 bases respectively, with 14 bases between them. Remarks on this clone: Its antigen is as yet unknown.

The V and J genes are TRBV7-2 and TRBJ1-2; possibly TRBD1 for D (6 bases). The clonotype comes from a woman in her forties with type 1 diabetes. The sample was Tregs from blood. This CDR3 is CASSGPGTRYGYTF. In nucleotides, the CDR3 is TGTGCCAGCAGCGGTCCGGGGACACGCTATGGCTACACCTTC.